Below are 16 T cell receptor beta chains sequenced from a single sample in a study of T cell responses to AZD1222 COVID-19 vaccine. TCRdb's copy holds only in-frame clones and misses some; the assay was immunoSEQ multiplex PCR. The table includes 150,000 to 200,000 clones, approximately 92% detected once. The material sequenced was peripheral blood, taken on day 0 of AZD1222 vaccination. The receptor source for this set is an adult in good health.

The J gene is TRBJ2-1, the V gene TRBV9; D is ambiguous. The V gene's germline CDR1 is SGDLS and CDR2 YYNGEE. V was clipped by 3 bases and J by 8 bases, with 6 bases between them. The CDR3 covers 11 residues. The CDR3 here is CASSDRHEQFF. The CDR3 region has the DNA TGTGCCAGCAGCGACCGGCATGAGCAGTTCTTC.

The V and J genes are TRBV19 and TRBJ2-3; 9 bases line up with TRBD2. CDR1 is LNHDA, CDR2 SQIVND, per germline (reference sequence). This CDR3 has 16 residues. With V trimmed by 2 bases and J by 4 bases, 7 bases remained unmatched. CDR3 protein: CASSIRAGGPADTQYF. CDR3 nucleotides: TGTGCCAGTAGTATACGGGCGGGAGGGCCGGCAGATACGCAGTATTTT. The full variable domain, completed using reference TRBV19 and TRBJ2-3, is DGGITQSPKYLFRKEGQNVTLSCEQNLNHDAMYWYRQDPGQGLRLIYYSQIVNDFQKGDIAEGYSVSREKKESFPLTVTSAQKNPTAFYLCASSIRAGGPADTQYFGPGTRLTVL.

The chain is built from TRBV9 and TRBJ2-1, with TRBD2 matching 7 bases. Trimming removed 7 bases from V and 3 bases from J; junction bases left unmatched: 10. CDR3 size: 15 residues. Germline CDR1 SGDLS, CDR2 YYNGEE. Here the CDR3 reads CASAIGASGYNEQFF. Here the CDR3 DNA reads TGTGCCAGCGCGATAGGGGCTAGCGGCTACAATGAGCAGTTCTTC.

The CDR3 region is CASSPGLAGGPDTQYF. CDR3 sequence (DNA): TGTGCCAGCAGCCCAGGACTAGCGGGGGGGCCAGATACGCAGTATTTT. This chain connects TRBV7-6 to TRBJ2-3; 15 nucleotides agree with TRBD2. Looked up from germline, CDR1 is SGHVS and CDR2 is FNYEAQ. The ends lost 5 bases at V and 4 bases at J; junction bases unmatched: 4. CDR3 length: 16 amino acids.

CDR3 protein: CASSERTWGQGSGNTIYF. CDR3 coding DNA: TGTGCCAGCAGTGAACGAACCTGGGGGCAGGGCTCTGGAAACACCATATATTTT. The V call is TRBV6-1, the J call TRBJ1-3, with D possibly being TRBD1 (6 bases). The CDR3 runs 18 residues. Trimming stripped 2 bases from V and 0 bases from J, with 17 bases between. CDR1 is MNHNS and CDR2 is SASEGT in the germline V gene.

V usage is TRBV7-2 and J usage is TRBJ2-3; D is undetermined. V shed 3 bases and J shed 2 bases, with 6 bases lying between them. There are 13 residues in the CDR3. Germline assignment: CDR1 SGHTA and CDR2 FQGNSA. CDR3 nucleotides: TGTGCCAGCAGCTTGTCTACCACAGATACGCAGTATTTT. Its protein is CASSLSTTDTQYF.

The chain couples TRBV18 to TRBJ1-1; TRBD1 matches 7 bases. The CDR3 covers 14 residues. J gave up 3 bases and V 3 bases, and 4 bases lay outside the gene matches. CDR1 is KGHSH, CDR2 LQKENI, per germline. The CDR3 reads CASSPLTGDTEAFF. Written as DNA, the CDR3 is TGTGCCAGCTCACCCCTAACAGGGGACACTGAAGCTTTCTTT.

J is TRBJ2-7 and V is TRBV5-6, with TRBD1 as a possible D gene (6 bases). Germline V lookup: CDR1 SGHDT, CDR2 YYEEEE. This CDR3 region has 15 residues. The ends were cut back, 4 bases at V and 2 bases at J, with 16 bases in the middle. The CDR3 DNA follows: TGTGCCAGCAGCATGACCCGGGACAACCCCTACGAGCAGTACTTC. Protein product: CASSMTRDNPYEQYF.

The rearrangement joins TRBV30 to TRBJ1-2, with TRBD1 as a possible D gene (6 bases). This CDR3 spans 13 amino acids. The germline CDR1 and CDR2 sequences are GTSNPN and SVGIG (reference sequence). V lost 3 bases, J lost 10 bases, and 18 bases lay in between. CDR3 DNA sequence: TGTGCCTGGAGCGAGGACAGTAGCCTCTACTACACCTTC. Encoded protein: CAWSEDSSLYYTF.

CDR3 bases: TGTGCCAGCAGCTCGAACCGGGACCCCCGAAGGCGCACCTTC. Protein sequence: CASSSNRDPRRRTF. The rearrangement links TRBV11-2 to TRBJ1-2, with D maybe TRBD1 (5 bases). This CDR3 has 14 amino acids. Trimming left V 4 bases short and J 13 bases short, with 22 bases between. CDR1 is SGHAT and CDR2 is FQNNGV in the germline V gene.

The chain recombines TRBV4-3 with TRBJ2-1; D unclear. The V gene's germline CDR1 is LGHNA and CDR2 YSLEER. Trimming stripped 5 bases from V and 2 bases from J, with 10 bases between. The CDR3 has 14 amino acids. The CDR3 spells CASSVLGPYNEQFF. CDR3 nucleotide sequence: TGCGCCAGCAGCGTCCTAGGGCCCTACAATGAGCAGTTCTTC.

The chain's CDR3 is CAWSRGASRSNQPQHF. CDR3 in DNA: TGTGCCTGGAGCCGGGGGGCTTCTAGGAGCAATCAGCCCCAGCATTTT. The chain carries TRBV30 and TRBJ1-5, with D perhaps TRBD1 (6 bases). CDR3 length: 16 residues. The V end lost 3 bases, the J end lost 1 base, and 16 bases lay between the germline ends. Germline CDR1 and CDR2: GTSNPN and SVGIG (reference sequence).

CDR3 bases: TGTGCCAGCAGCCCTAGCTCCGGGACTAACTATGGCTACACCTTC. Translation: CASSPSSGTNYGYTF. The J gene is TRBJ1-2, the V gene TRBV9; the D is unclear. The V end lost 4 bases, the J end lost 0 bases, and 13 bases lay between the germline ends. The CDR3 runs to 15 residues. CDR1 and CDR2 from the germline V gene are SGDLS and YYNGEE. Drawing the rest from reference TRBV9 and TRBJ1-2, the complete variable domain is DSGVTQTPKHLITATGQRVTLRCSPRSGDLSVYWYQQSLDQGLQFLIQYYNGEERAKGNILERFSAQQFPDLHSELNLSSLELGDSALYFCASSPSSGTNYGYTFGSGTRLTVV.

This chain connects TRBV3-1 (or the pseudogene TRBV3-2) to TRBJ1-2; D is ambiguous. CDR1 LGHDT and CDR2 YNNKEL come from the germline V gene (reference sequence). The length of the CDR3 is 11 residues. Trimming removed 1 base from V and 4 bases from J, with 1 base in between. In nucleotides, the CDR3 is TGTGCCAGCAGCCAAGGCTATGGCTACACCTTC. Its protein is CASSQGYGYTF.

This clone was counted once. The chain joins TRBV10-2 to TRBJ1-2; weak D call: TRBD1 (5 bases). This CDR3 contains 13 residues. The V gene's germline CDR1 is WSHSY and CDR2 SAAADI. V lost 3 bases and J lost 4, with 9 bases in between. As DNA, the CDR3 is TGCGCCAGCAGTGACCGGCAGGGCTATGGCTACACCTTC. Amino acids: CASSDRQGYGYTF.

The CDR3: CASSTGTQETQYF. CDR3 bases: TGTGCCAGCAGCACCGGGACACAAGAGACCCAGTACTTC. V usage is TRBV7-9 and J usage is TRBJ2-5; possible D gene TRBD1, 6 bases. With 5 bases removed from V and 2 bases from J, the gap between germline ends came to 9 bases. Germline CDR1 reads SEHNR; CDR2 reads FQNEAQ (reference sequence). There are 13 residues in the CDR3.